This T cell receptor beta chain was identified during a study of graft-versus-host responses after intestinal transplantation. Remarks on this clone: Its cognate antigen is unknown.

The CDR3 runs 14 residues. Trimming at V came to 4 bases and at J to 1 base, leaving 1 base not matched to a gene. The germline gives CDR1 KGHSY, CDR2 FQNENV. Clones were read by immunoSEQ multiplex PCR, and TCRdb kept only the in-frame ones, dropping some. Of 90,000 to 130,000 clones listed, 93% were seen once; the top ten hold 0.9% to 1.5%. This material consisted of unstimulated CD8+ T cells sorted from spleen or lymph node cells, taken before transplant. The chain recombines TRBV16 with TRBJ1-1, with 9 bases aligning to TRBD1. This TCR was sampled from a human donor who was the organ donor for an intestinal transplant. CDR3 loop: CASSLTGGNTEAFF. Here the CDR3 DNA reads TGTGCCAGCAGCCTGACAGGGGGGAACACTGAAGCTTTCTTT.